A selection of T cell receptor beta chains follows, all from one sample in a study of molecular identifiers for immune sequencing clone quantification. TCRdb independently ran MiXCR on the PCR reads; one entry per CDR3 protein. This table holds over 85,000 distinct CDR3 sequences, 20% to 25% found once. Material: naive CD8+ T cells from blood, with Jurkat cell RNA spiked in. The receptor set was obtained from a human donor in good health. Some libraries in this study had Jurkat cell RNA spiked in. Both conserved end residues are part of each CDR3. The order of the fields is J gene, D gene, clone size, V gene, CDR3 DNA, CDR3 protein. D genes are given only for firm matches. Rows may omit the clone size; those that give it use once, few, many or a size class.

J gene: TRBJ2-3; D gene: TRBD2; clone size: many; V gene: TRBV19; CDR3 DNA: TGTGCCAGTAGTGTCGGACTAGCGGGGAGCACAGATACGCAGTATTTT; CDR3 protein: CASSVGLAGSTDTQYF
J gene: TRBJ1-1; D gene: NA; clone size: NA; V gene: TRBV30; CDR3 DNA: TGTGCCTGGAGGCGTCAGGGCAATTTGAGGGCTTTCTTT; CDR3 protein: CAWRRQGNLRAFF
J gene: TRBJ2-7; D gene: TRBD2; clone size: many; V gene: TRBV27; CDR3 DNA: TGTGCCAGCAGTTTCTGGGGGGGGTCCTACGAGCAGTACTTC; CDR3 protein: CASSFWGGSYEQYF
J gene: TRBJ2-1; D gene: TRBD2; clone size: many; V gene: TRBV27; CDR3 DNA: TGTGCCAGCAGTTTAGCACTAGCGGGATTCCATGAGCAGTTCTTC; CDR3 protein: CASSLALAGFHEQFF
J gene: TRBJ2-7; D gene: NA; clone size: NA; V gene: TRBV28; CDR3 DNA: TGTGCCAGCAGCCGTCCTCGGCCAGGGGACCACTACGAGCAGTACTTC; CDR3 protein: CASSRPRPGDHYEQYF
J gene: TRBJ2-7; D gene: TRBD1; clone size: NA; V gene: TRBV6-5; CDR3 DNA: TGTGCCAGCAGTTACTCGAGGGGGCAGCTCAGGGGTATGGTCGACGAGCAGTACTTC; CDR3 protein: CASSYSRGQLRGMVDEQYF
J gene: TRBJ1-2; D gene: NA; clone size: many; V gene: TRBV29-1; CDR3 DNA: TGCAGCGTTGAACAGGGAGATTATGGCTACACCTTC; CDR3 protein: CSVEQGDYGYTF
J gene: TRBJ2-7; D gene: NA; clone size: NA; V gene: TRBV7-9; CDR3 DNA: TGTGCCAGCACCCCCGGGACATCCTCCTACGAGCAGTACTTC; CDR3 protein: CASTPGTSSYEQYF
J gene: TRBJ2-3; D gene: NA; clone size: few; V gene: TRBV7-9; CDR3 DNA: TGTGCCAGCAGCTTAGTATTGGGTTTTAGCACAGATACGCAGTATTTT; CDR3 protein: CASSLVLGFSTDTQYF
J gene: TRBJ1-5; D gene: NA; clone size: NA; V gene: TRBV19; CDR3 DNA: TGTGCCAGTAGTATAGGTACGGGAAGCAATCAGTCCCAGCATTTT; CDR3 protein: CASSIGTGSNQSQHF
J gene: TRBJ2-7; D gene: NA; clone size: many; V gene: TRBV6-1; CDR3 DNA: TGTGCCAGCAGTGAATTGACCCCTGCTTCCTACGAGCAGTACTTC; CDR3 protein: CASSELTPASYEQYF
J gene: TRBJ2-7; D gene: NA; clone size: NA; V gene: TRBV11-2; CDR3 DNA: TGTGCCAGCAGCCCTTGGACCAGTTACGAGCAGTACTTC; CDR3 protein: CASSPWTSYEQYF
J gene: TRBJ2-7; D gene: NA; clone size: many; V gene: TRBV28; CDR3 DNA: TGTGCCAGCAGTTTGTTAATGCCGGACTCCTACGAGCAGTACTTC; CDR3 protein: CASSLLMPDSYEQYF
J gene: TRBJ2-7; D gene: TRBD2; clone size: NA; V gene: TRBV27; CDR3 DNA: TGTGCCAGCAGGGGACTAGCGGGGAGCTCCTACGAGCAGTACTTC; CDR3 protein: CASRGLAGSSYEQYF
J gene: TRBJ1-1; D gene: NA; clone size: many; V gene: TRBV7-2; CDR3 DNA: TGTGCCAGCAGCTTCCTGGCCCCGAACACTGAAGCTTTCTTT; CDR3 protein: CASSFLAPNTEAFF
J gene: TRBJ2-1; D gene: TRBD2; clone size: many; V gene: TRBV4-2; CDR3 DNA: TGTGCCAGCGGACTAGTTAGCCACAATGAGCAGTTCTTC; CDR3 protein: CASGLVSHNEQFF
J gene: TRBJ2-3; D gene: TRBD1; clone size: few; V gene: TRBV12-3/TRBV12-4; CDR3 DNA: TGTGCTAGCAGTCGACAGGGGGCCCCCACAGATACGCAGTATTTT; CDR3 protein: CASSRQGAPTDTQYF
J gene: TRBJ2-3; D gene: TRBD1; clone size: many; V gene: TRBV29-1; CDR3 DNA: TGCAGCGTTGAGTTTGGGACAGGGTCTGTGAGCACAGATACGCAGTATTTT; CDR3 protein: CSVEFGTGSVSTDTQYF
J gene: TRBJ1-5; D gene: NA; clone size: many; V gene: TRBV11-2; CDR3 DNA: TGTGCCAGCAGCTTCCACGGGGGCTTAGACCAGCCCCAGCATTTT; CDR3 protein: CASSFHGGLDQPQHF
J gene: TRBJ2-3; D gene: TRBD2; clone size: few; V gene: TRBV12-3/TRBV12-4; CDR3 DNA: TGTGCCAGCAGTCCACGGGGAGCGGGGGGTACAGATACGCAGTATTTT; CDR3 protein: CASSPRGAGGTDTQYF
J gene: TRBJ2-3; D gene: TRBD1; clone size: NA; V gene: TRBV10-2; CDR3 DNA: TGCGCCAGCAGTGAGAGGCCGGGACAGGGACGGGGCACAGATACGCAGTATTTT; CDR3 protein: CASSERPGQGRGTDTQYF
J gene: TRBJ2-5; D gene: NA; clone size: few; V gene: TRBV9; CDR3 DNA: TGTGCCAGCAGTATCAACCGGAATCAAGAGACCCAGTACTTC; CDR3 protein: CASSINRNQETQYF
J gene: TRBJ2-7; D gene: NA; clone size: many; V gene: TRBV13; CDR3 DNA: TGTGCCAGCAGCCCCGGGGTGCAGTACTTC; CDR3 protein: CASSPGVQYF
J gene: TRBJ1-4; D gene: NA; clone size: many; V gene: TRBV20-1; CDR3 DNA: TGCAGTGCTATGGCCGGGCTTAATGAAAAACTGTTTTTT; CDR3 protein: CSAMAGLNEKLFF
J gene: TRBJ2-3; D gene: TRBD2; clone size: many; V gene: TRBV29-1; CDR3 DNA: TGCAGCGTTGAAACTTATTCCGGCGGGAGAGTTGATACGCAGTATTTT; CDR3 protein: CSVETYSGGRVDTQYF
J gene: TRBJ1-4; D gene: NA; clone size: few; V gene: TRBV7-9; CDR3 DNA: TGTGCCAGCAATGCAGGGATGAGTGAAAAACTGTTTTTT; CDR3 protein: CASNAGMSEKLFF
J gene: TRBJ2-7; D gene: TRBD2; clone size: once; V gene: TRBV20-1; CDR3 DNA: TGCAGTGCCGTAGTAGCGGGAGGGCTGCACGAGCAGTACTTC; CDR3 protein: CSAVVAGGLHEQYF
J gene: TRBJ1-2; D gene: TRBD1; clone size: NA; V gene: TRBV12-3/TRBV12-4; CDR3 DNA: TGTGCCAGCAGCTCCGGGACAGGGGCGAATGGCTACACCTTC; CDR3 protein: CASSSGTGANGYTF
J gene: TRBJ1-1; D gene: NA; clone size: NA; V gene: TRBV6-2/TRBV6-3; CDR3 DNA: TGTGCCAGCAGCCCCCAAGCTTCTGAGGAGGGGAACACTGAAGCTTTCTTT; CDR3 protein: CASSPQASEEGNTEAFF
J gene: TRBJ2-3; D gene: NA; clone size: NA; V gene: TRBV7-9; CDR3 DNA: TGTGCCAGCAGTCCCGCCTCGGGCACAGATACGCAGTATTTT; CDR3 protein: CASSPASGTDTQYF
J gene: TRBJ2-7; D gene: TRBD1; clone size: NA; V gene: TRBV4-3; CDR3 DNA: TGCGCCAGCAGCCAAGAAGTTCACAGGGGTTTCCACGAGCAGAACTTC; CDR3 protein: CASSQEVHRGFHEQNF
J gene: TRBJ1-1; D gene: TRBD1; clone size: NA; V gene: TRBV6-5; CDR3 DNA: TGTGCCAGCAGTCCACAGGGGGGAGGGTCTGAAGCTTTCTTT; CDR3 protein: CASSPQGGGSEAFF
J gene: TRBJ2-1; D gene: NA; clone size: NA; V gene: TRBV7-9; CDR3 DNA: TGTGCCAGCAGCATACAGCCGAGCTCCTACAATGAGCAGTTCTTC; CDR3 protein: CASSIQPSSYNEQFF
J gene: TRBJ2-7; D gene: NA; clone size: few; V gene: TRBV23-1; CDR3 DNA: TGCGCCAGCAGTCAAGGGGGGGCTCCCGACCTCTACGAGCAGTACTTC; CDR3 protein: CASSQGGAPDLYEQYF
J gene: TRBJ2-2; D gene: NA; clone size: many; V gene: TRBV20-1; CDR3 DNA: TGCAGTGCTATTTTTTACACCGGGGAGCTGTTTTTT; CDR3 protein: CSAIFYTGELFF
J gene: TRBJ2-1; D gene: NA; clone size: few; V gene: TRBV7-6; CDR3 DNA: TGTGCCAGCAGCCAATCGGCGGGCGAGGGCAATGAGCAGTTCTTC; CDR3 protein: CASSQSAGEGNEQFF
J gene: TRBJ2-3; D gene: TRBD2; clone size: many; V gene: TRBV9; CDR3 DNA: TGTGCCAGCAGCGTAGAGGGACTAGCGGGACTCACAGATACGCAGTATTTT; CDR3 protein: CASSVEGLAGLTDTQYF
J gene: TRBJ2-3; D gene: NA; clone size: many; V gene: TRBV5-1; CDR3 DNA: TGCGCCAGCAGGACGGACAACACAGATACGCAGTATTTT; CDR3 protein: CASRTDNTDTQYF
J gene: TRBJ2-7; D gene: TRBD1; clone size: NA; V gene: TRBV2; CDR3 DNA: TGTGCCAGCAGTCTCCCCGGGACAGGGATTTACGAGCAGTACTTC; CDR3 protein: CASSLPGTGIYEQYF